Presented here are 28 T cell receptor beta chains from one specimen sequenced in a study of T cells in localized non-small cell lung cancer. Sequencing used immunoSEQ multiplex PCR; TCRdb keeps in-frame clones, though not all of them. The table lists roughly 39,000 clones, over 75% of them singletons, with 10% in the top ten. Here the sequenced sample was PBMCs, taken before any cancer treatment. These receptors all come from a woman aged 35 to 70 with stage II lung adenocarcinoma.

V usage is TRBV7-6 and J usage is TRBJ2-2; D possibly corresponds to TRBD1 (6 bases). Trimming pared 5 bases from V and 6 bases from J, leaving 13 bases between. This CDR3 is 14 amino acids long. Germline V gives CDR1 SGHVS, CDR2 FNYEAQ. This chain's CDR3 is CASSKRTVPGELFF. In DNA form, the CDR3 reads TGTGCCAGCAGCAAAAGGACAGTTCCCGGGGAGCTGTTTTTT. Together with reference TRBV7-6 and TRBJ2-2, the CDR3 gives the full variable domain: GAGVSQSPRYKVTKRGQDVALRCDPISGHVSLYWYRQALGQGPEFLTYFNYEAQQDKSGLPNDRFSAERPEGSISTLTIQRTEQRDSAMYRCASSKRTVPGELFFGEGSRLTVL.

The rearrangement joins TRBV18 to TRBJ1-5, with no clear D. The germline V gene has CDR1 KGHSH and CDR2 LQKENI. The CDR3 length is 14 residues. The ends were cut back, 2 bases at V and 1 base at J, with 6 bases in the middle. The CDR3 is CASSPGGSNQPQHF. CDR3 coding DNA: TGTGCCAGCTCACCAGGCGGGAGCAATCAGCCCCAGCATTTT.

The rearrangement links TRBV7-9 to TRBJ1-1; no clear D. This CDR3 has 13 amino acids. The germline V gene encodes CDR1 SEHNR and CDR2 FQNEAQ (reference sequence). V dropped 1 base and J dropped 1 base, with 4 bases sitting between them. The CDR3 nucleotides read TGTGCCAGCAGCTTAGGGGCGAACACTGAAGCTTTCTTT. This translates into CASSLGANTEAFF.

This sequence joins TRBV7-7 and TRBJ2-1; possibly TRBD2 for D (6 bases). Germline V gene sequence: CDR1 SSHAT, CDR2 FNYEAQ (reference sequence). Trimming cost V 0 bases and J 8 bases, with 11 bases left between them. The CDR3 length is 14 residues. The CDR3 region has the DNA TGTGCCAGCAGCTTAGCGGGAGGTGGTCATGAGCAGTTCTTC. Translating it yields CASSLAGGGHEQFF.

This chain uses TRBV19 with TRBJ2-6; D remains ambiguous. Germline CDR1 and CDR2: LNHDA and SQIVND (reference sequence). The V and J ends lost 8 bases and 0 bases respectively, with 8 bases between them. This CDR3 spans 14 amino acids. CDR3 region: CASSPASGANVLTF. CDR3 coding DNA: TGTGCCAGTTCGCCGGCCTCTGGGGCCAACGTCCTGACTTTC.

The DNA of the CDR3 is TGTGCCACCAGCAGCCCCTGGGACAGGGAAAAGGAAGTCTACACCTTC. This sequence encodes CATSSPWDREKEVYTF. The gene calls are TRBV15 and TRBJ1-2; 9 bases agree with TRBD1. The CDR3 totals 16 residues. J gave up 10 bases and V 3 bases, and 15 bases lay outside the gene matches. Germline CDR1 LNHNV, CDR2 YYDKDF (reference sequence).

This clone appeared a few times. This sequence joins TRBV5-1 and TRBJ2-3, with no clear D. In germline, CDR1 is SGHRS, CDR2 YFSETQ. The V gene lost 0 bases and the J gene lost 1 base, with 9 bases spanning the gap. The CDR3 contains 15 residues. The CDR3 DNA follows: TGCGCCAGCAGCTTGGGGGTTCCACGCACAGATACGCAGTATTTT. It translates to CASSLGVPRTDTQYF.

The genes are TRBV4-1 and TRBJ2-5; D is undetermined. Per the germline V gene, CDR1 is MGHRA and CDR2 is YSYEKL. V was trimmed by 4 bases and J by 2 bases, leaving 8 bases between them. CDR3 length: 13 residues. CDR3 DNA sequence: TGCGCCAGCAGCCGGGGAACGCAAGAGACCCAGTACTTC. Protein sequence: CASSRGTQETQYF.

The V and J genes are TRBV10-1 and TRBJ2-1, with 9 bases aligning to TRBD1. The CDR3 contains 17 residues. J lost 4 bases, V lost 6 bases, and 13 bases had no gene match. Germline CDR1 is WNHNN and CDR2 is SYGVQD (reference sequence). CDR3 bases: TGCGCCAGCAGCCCCGAACTCGGGACAGGGTCATACAATGAGCAGTTCTTC. This codes for CASSPELGTGSYNEQFF.

The V call is TRBV9, the J call TRBJ1-1; D possibly corresponds to TRBD1 (6 bases). Germline V gives CDR1 SGDLS, CDR2 YYNGEE. Trimming shortened V by 4 bases and J by 1 base, and 8 bases separated the two germline ends. The CDR3 is made up of 13 amino acids. CDR3 coding DNA: TGTGCCAGCAGCCCGGGACAGAACACTGAAGCTTTCTTT. This encodes CASSPGQNTEAFF. The full variable domain, rest sourced from reference TRBV9 and TRBJ1-1, is DSGVTQTPKHLITATGQRVTLRCSPRSGDLSVYWYQQSLDQGLQFLIQYYNGEERAKGNILERFSAQQFPDLHSELNLSSLELGDSALYFCASSPGQNTEAFFGQGTRLTVV.

The rearrangement links TRBV6-5 to TRBJ2-5; D is possibly TRBD2 (7 bases). CDR3 size: 11 residues. The V end was cut by 11 bases, the J end by 5 bases, with 12 bases between. Germline V gives CDR1 MNHEY, CDR2 SVGAGI. DNA for the CDR3: TGTGCCGGTGGGAGGGGGGAGACCCAGTACTTC. Amino acid sequence: CAGGRGETQYF.

The chain is built from TRBV9 and TRBJ1-5, with D possibly being TRBD1 (5 bases). CDR3 length equals 14 residues. V lost 4 bases and J 7 bases, leaving 15 bases between the germline ends. From germline, CDR1 is SGDLS and CDR2 YYNGEE. CDR3 sequence: CASSPRGLEQPQHF. In DNA, the CDR3 is TGTGCCAGCAGCCCCCGGGGGTTGGAACAGCCCCAGCATTTT.

The V call is TRBV5-4, the J call TRBJ2-2, with 9 bases matching TRBD2. This CDR3 has 16 residues. V lost 2 bases and J lost 3; bases outside the gene matches: 5. In germline, CDR1 is SGHNT, CDR2 YYREEE (reference sequence). The CDR3 nucleotides read TGTGCCAGCAGCTTAGGCGGGAGGGCGGACACCGGGGAGCTGTTTTTT. Translation gives CASSLGGRADTGELFF.

The chain uses TRBV4-1 and TRBJ1-5, with a weak D call TRBD1 (5 bases). V lost 1 base and J 1 base, leaving 17 bases between the germline ends. The CDR3 is 18 residues long. Germline CDR1 reads MGHRA; CDR2 reads YSYEKL. The CDR3 region is CASSQGWQGGGSNQPQHF. CDR3 DNA: TGCGCCAGCAGCCAAGGTTGGCAGGGTGGTGGCAGCAATCAGCCCCAGCATTTT.

This chain uses TRBV29-1 with TRBJ1-4, with no clear D. Germline V CDR1 and CDR2: SQVTM, ANQGSEA. Trimming removed 6 bases at V and 5 bases at J, with 4 bases between. There are 10 residues in the CDR3. The CDR3 DNA follows: TGCAGCGTACGGAATGAAAAACTGTTTTTT. Encoded protein: CSVRNEKLFF.

The CDR3 region has the DNA TGTGCCAGCAGCTTCGGGGGGGTTGGAAACACCATATATTTT. This gives the protein CASSFGGVGNTIYF. The V and J genes are TRBV5-4 and TRBJ1-3; tentatively, D is TRBD1 (5 bases). Deletions cut 2 bases from V and 3 bases from J, with 9 bases between. This CDR3 is 14 amino acids long. The germline CDR1 and CDR2 sequences are SGHNT and YYREEE (reference sequence). The variable domain in full, with the rest retrieved from reference TRBV5-4 and TRBJ1-3, is ETGVTQSPTHLIKTRGQQVTLRCSSQSGHNTVSWYQQALGQGPQFIFQYYREEENGRGNFPPRFSGLQFPNYSSELNVNALELDDSALYLCASSFGGVGNTIYFGEGSWLTVV.

The J gene is TRBJ1-1, the V gene TRBV2, with a tentative D call TRBD1 (6 bases). The CDR3 has 15 residues. Looked up from germline, CDR1 is SNHLY and CDR2 is FYNNEI. V was clipped by 7 bases and J by 8 bases, with 23 bases between them. The chain's CDR3 is CASKGEVAGEGEAFF. CDR3 sequence (DNA): TGTGCCAGCAAGGGGGAAGTGGCGGGAGAGGGGGAAGCTTTCTTT.

This clone was counted a single time. V gene TRBV27 combines with J gene TRBJ2-7; D is uncertain. V lost 2 bases and J lost 4, with 12 bases in between. Germline CDR1 MNHEY, CDR2 SMNVEV (reference sequence). This CDR3 contains 14 residues. The CDR3: CASSLSRVRYEQYF. For the CDR3, the DNA is TGTGCCAGCAGTTTAAGCAGAGTACGGTACGAGCAGTACTTC.

The chain joins TRBV6-6 to TRBJ1-5; D is undetermined. The V gene's germline CDR1 is MNHNY and CDR2 SVGAGI (reference sequence). V was cut by 3 bases and J by 2 bases, with 5 bases left in between. The CDR3 is 13 amino acids. Here the CDR3 reads CASSYNRNQPQHF. The DNA of the CDR3 is TGTGCCAGCAGTTATAACCGCAATCAGCCCCAGCATTTT.

V and J are TRBV5-8 and TRBJ1-6, with TRBD1 as a possible D gene (5 bases). CDR3 size: 17 residues. The ends were cut back, 4 bases at V and 5 bases at J, with 19 bases in the middle. Germline lookup yields CDR1 SGHTS and CDR2 YDEGEE. In DNA, the CDR3 is TGTGCCAGCAGCCTACTGAGGGGAATTGGGGATAATTCACCCCTCCACTTT. Translated, it gives CASSLLRGIGDNSPLHF.

This clone was observed a handful of times. This chain connects TRBV2 to TRBJ1-4, with a weak D call TRBD1 (6 bases). Trimming cost V 3 bases and J 0 bases, with 11 bases left between them. Germline CDR1 is SNHLY and CDR2 is FYNNEI. The CDR3 totals 16 residues. The CDR3 protein is CASSEDSSPTNEKLFF. The CDR3 DNA reads as TGTGCCAGCAGTGAGGACAGTTCCCCAACTAATGAAAAACTGTTTTTT.

V usage is TRBV7-6 and J usage is TRBJ1-4, with D perhaps TRBD1 (6 bases). The V gene's germline CDR1 is SGHVS and CDR2 FNYEAQ. This CDR3 region has 15 residues. The ends were cut back, 1 base at V and 8 bases at J, with 14 bases in the middle. For the CDR3, the DNA is TGTGCCAGCAGCTTAGTTTACAGGGCTGGGGAAAAACTGTTTTTT. Protein product: CASSLVYRAGEKLFF.

V and J are TRBV11-3 and TRBJ2-7; tentatively, D is TRBD1 (6 bases). Trimming left V 0 bases short and J 7 bases short, with 16 bases between. The CDR3 totals 15 residues. CDR1 and CDR2 from the germline V gene are SGHNT and YENEEA. Written as DNA, the CDR3 is TGTGCCAGCAGCTTAGAAGTTGCAGGGGTATCGGAGCAGTACTTC. This translates into CASSLEVAGVSEQYF.

This rearrangement joins TRBV7-2 to TRBJ2-7; TRBD1 matches 7 bases. V dropped 7 bases and J dropped 0; count of bases not matched to a gene: 9. The length of the CDR3 is 15 residues. Germline CDR1 and CDR2: SGHTA and FQGNSA. For the CDR3, the DNA is TGTGCCAGCACCACTGCGACAGGGTCCTCCTACGAGCAGTACTTC. Translation gives CASTTATGSSYEQYF.

The chain couples TRBV27 to TRBJ2-1, with 8 bases aligning to TRBD1. V lost 6 bases and J lost 3; bases outside the gene matches: 7. Germline V gene sequence: CDR1 MNHEY, CDR2 SMNVEV (reference sequence). This CDR3 contains 15 residues. The chain's CDR3 is CASSHRGTGYNEQFF. The CDR3 DNA sequence: TGTGCCAGCAGCCACCGTGGGACAGGCTACAATGAGCAGTTCTTC.

The rearrangement uses TRBV5-1 and TRBJ2-1, with TRBD2 identical over 9 bases. The CDR3 runs to 16 residues. The ends lost 0 bases at V and 4 bases at J; junction bases unmatched: 5. Germline lookup yields CDR1 SGHRS and CDR2 YFSETQ. The CDR3 DNA follows: TGCGCCAGCAGCTTGGCTAGCGGGGCCGCATACAATGAGCAGTTCTTC. This sequence encodes CASSLASGAAYNEQFF.

The J gene is TRBJ2-2, the V gene TRBV28, with 8 bases lining up with TRBD2. The germline V gene has CDR1 MDHEN and CDR2 SYDVKM. Trimming at V came to 7 bases and at J to 7 bases, leaving 5 bases not matched to a gene. This CDR3 has 13 residues. In nucleotides, the CDR3 is TGTGCCAGCAAGGCGGGAGGTTTCGGGGAGCTGTTTTTT. Translated: CASKAGGFGELFF.

The gene calls are TRBV13 and TRBJ2-7, with 8 bases identical to TRBD2. From germline, CDR1 is PRHDT and CDR2 FYEKMQ (reference sequence). CDR3 length equals 17 residues. Germline trimming cut 1 base from V and 2 bases from J; bases unmatched to any gene: 10. This CDR3 reads CASSLVSGGRRTYEQYF. CDR3 in DNA: TGTGCCAGCAGCTTAGTATCGGGGGGGAGGCGGACCTACGAGCAGTACTTC.